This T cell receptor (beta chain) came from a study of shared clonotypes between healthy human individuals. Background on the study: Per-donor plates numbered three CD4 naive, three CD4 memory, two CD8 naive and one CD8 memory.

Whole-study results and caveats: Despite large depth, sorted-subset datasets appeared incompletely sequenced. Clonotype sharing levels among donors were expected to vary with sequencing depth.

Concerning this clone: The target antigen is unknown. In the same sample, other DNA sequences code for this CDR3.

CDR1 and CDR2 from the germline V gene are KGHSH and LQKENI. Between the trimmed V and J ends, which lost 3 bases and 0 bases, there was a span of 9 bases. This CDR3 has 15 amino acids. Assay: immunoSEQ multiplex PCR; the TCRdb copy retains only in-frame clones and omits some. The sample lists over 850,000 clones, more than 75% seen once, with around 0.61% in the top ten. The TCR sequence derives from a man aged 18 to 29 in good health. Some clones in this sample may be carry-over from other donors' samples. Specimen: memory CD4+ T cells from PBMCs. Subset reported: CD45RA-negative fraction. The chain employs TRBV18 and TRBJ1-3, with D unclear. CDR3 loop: CASSPVSGSGNTIYF. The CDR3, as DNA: TGTGCCAGCTCACCGGTCTCAGGCTCTGGAAACACCATATATTTT.